The 21 T cell receptor beta chains reported below all come from one sample, sequenced in a study of blood T cell repertoires in COVID-19. Clones were sequenced by immunoSEQ multiplex PCR, and TCRdb holds only the in-frame ones, with some missing. The sample yields more than 300,000 clones, roughly 88% seen once. The material sequenced was peripheral blood. These receptors were taken from a woman aged 25 to 45 with COVID-19, enrolled during active disease.

This chain connects TRBV3-1 (or the pseudogene TRBV3-2) to TRBJ2-7; 11 bases map to TRBD2. V shed 0 bases and J 10 bases; nucleotides not matched to a gene: 5. The germline V gene encodes CDR1 LGHDT and CDR2 YNNKEL (reference sequence). This CDR3 is built from 14 residues. The CDR3 here is CASSQDLLAGVQYF. The CDR3 DNA reads TGTGCCAGCAGCCAAGATCTACTAGCGGGGGTACAGTACTTC.

This clone was counted once. V gene TRBV5-1 combines with J gene TRBJ2-2; 9 bases match TRBD2. This CDR3 comprises 19 residues. V lost 0 bases and J lost 3; bases outside the gene matches: 12. Looked up from germline, CDR1 is SGHRS and CDR2 is YFSETQ. CDR3 bases: TGCGCCAGCAGCTTGGCACTCGGCGGGGGGGCCCCGGACACCGGGGAGCTGTTTTTT. Translating gives CASSLALGGGAPDTGELFF.

This chain uses TRBV6-2 or TRBV6-3 with TRBJ2-2, with 12 bases that match TRBD2. The CDR3 has 17 amino acids. The junction had 7 bases not matched to a gene; V was cut back by 5 bases and J by 3 bases. CDR1 is MNHEY and CDR2 is SVGEGT in the germline V gene. The CDR3 DNA is TGTGCCAGCAGTCCCCGCGGACTAGCGGGGCACACCGGGGAGCTGTTTTTT. It translates to CASSPRGLAGHTGELFF.

For the CDR3, the DNA is TGTGCCAGCAGCCCGCGGACAGCCAATTCACCCCTCCACTTT. It codes for CASSPRTANSPLHF. J is TRBJ1-6 and V is TRBV3-1 (or the pseudogene TRBV3-2), with D perhaps TRBD1 (6 bases). The CDR3 is made up of 14 amino acids. Germline CDR1 and CDR2: LGHDT and YNNKEL (reference sequence). With 4 bases removed from V and 7 bases from J, the gap between germline ends came to 11 bases.

The V and J genes are TRBV5-1 and TRBJ2-2; possible D gene TRBD1, 5 bases. The germline V gene has CDR1 SGHRS and CDR2 YFSETQ. The ends were cut back, 3 bases at V and 4 bases at J, with 10 bases in the middle. The CDR3 contains 14 residues. Here the CDR3 DNA reads TGCGCCAGCAGCTCATCAGACAGCACCGGGGAGCTGTTTTTT. Its protein is CASSSSDSTGELFF. The whole variable domain, filled in from reference TRBV5-1 and TRBJ2-2, reads KAGVTQTPRYLIKTRGQQVTLSCSPISGHRSVSWYQQTPGQGLQFLFEYFSETQRNKGNFPGRFSGRQFSNSRSEMNVSTLELGDSALYLCASSSSDSTGELFFGEGSRLTVL.

This clone has just one count. At the DNA level, this CDR3 is encoded by other sequences in the same sample as well. The chain combines TRBV12-3 or TRBV12-4 with TRBJ1-6; TRBD1 aligns across 8 bases. The CDR3 totals 13 residues. The V and J ends lost 5 bases and 9 bases, in that order; junction bases with no gene match: 3. CDR3 region: CASSIGQGSPLHF. In DNA, the CDR3 is TGTGCCAGCAGTATTGGACAGGGTTCACCCCTCCACTTT.

In this sample, this clone turned up a few times. V gene TRBV7-9 combines with J gene TRBJ2-7; TRBD1 matches at 8 bases. In germline, CDR1 is SEHNR, CDR2 FQNEAQ (reference sequence). The V gene end was trimmed by 1 base and the J gene end by 4 bases; junction bases not matched to a gene: 6. This CDR3 has 15 amino acids. This CDR3 is CASSLGGQDKYEQYF. CDR3 coding DNA: TGTGCCAGCAGCTTAGGGGGACAGGACAAATACGAGCAGTACTTC.

The chain couples TRBV29-1 to TRBJ1-1; 7 positions match TRBD1. The J segment lost 0 bases and the V segment lost 6 bases, leaving 4 bases of the junction unmatched. This CDR3 spans 13 amino acids. CDR1 and CDR2 (germline): SQVTM, ANQGSEA. Here the CDR3 DNA reads TGCAGCGTCGAGACAGGGATGAACACTGAAGCTTTCTTT. Translated, it gives CSVETGMNTEAFF.

The chain is built from TRBV4-1 and TRBJ2-2, with a possible D match to TRBD2 (6 bases). Germline values: CDR1 MGHRA, CDR2 YSYEKL. This CDR3 comprises 15 residues. V was trimmed by 5 bases and J by 3 bases, leaving 13 bases between them. The chain's CDR3 is CASSNKASDTGELFF. The DNA of the CDR3 is TGCGCCAGCAGCAATAAGGCTAGCGACACCGGGGAGCTGTTTTTT.

The genes are TRBV5-1 and TRBJ1-4, with D possibly matching TRBD1 (5 bases). This CDR3 region has 14 residues. Germline V lookup: CDR1 SGHRS, CDR2 YFSETQ. V was shortened by 0 bases and J by 7 bases, with 10 bases between the two germline ends. The CDR3 nucleotides read TGCGCCAGCAGCTTGGACGGGGGTGTTGAAAAACTGTTTTTT. It is translated as CASSLDGGVEKLFF.

The chain is built from TRBV5-1 and TRBJ2-1, with D uncertain. The ends were cut back, 0 bases at V and 2 bases at J, with 6 bases in the middle. The CDR3 is made up of 14 amino acids. The germline gives CDR1 SGHRS, CDR2 YFSETQ. The CDR3 nucleotides read TGCGCCAGCAGCTTGGATCCAGCCTACAATGAGCAGTTCTTC. Translated: CASSLDPAYNEQFF.

The sample holds a few counts of this clone. The rearrangement joins TRBV18 to TRBJ2-1; 7 bases agree with TRBD1. V shed 6 bases and J 8 bases; nucleotides not matched to a gene: 16. The CDR3 contains 16 residues. Germline loops: CDR1 KGHSH, CDR2 LQKENI. This chain's CDR3 is CASSLAGTAKGDEQFF. The CDR3 DNA reads as TGTGCCAGCTCGCTGGCCGGGACAGCGAAAGGAGATGAGCAGTTCTTC.

V and J are TRBV28 and TRBJ1-4, with D unresolved. Trimming removed 6 bases at V and 2 bases at J, with 19 bases between. Per germline, CDR1 MDHEN and CDR2 SYDVKM. The CDR3 sequence is 17 residues long. The DNA of the CDR3 is TGTGCCAGCAGCATTAGACCGACCCGGGGTACTAATGAAAAACTGTTTTTT. Residues: CASSIRPTRGTNEKLFF.

The chain uses TRBV2 and TRBJ2-7, with 8 bases that match TRBD1. After removal of 1 base from V and 3 bases from J, the junction contained 5 bases not matched to a gene. The CDR3 is 15 residues long. CDR1 and CDR2 (germline): SNHLY, FYNNEI. The chain's CDR3 is CASSEVGQGHYEQYF. The CDR3 DNA reads as TGTGCCAGCAGTGAAGTCGGACAGGGCCACTACGAGCAGTACTTC.

The V gene is TRBV4-3, the J gene TRBJ2-3; 12 bases map to TRBD2. The CDR3 runs 16 residues. V lost 4 bases and J lost 4; bases outside the gene matches: 6. The germline CDR1 and CDR2 sequences are LGHNA and YSLEER. CDR3 coding DNA: TGCGCCAGCAGCCCCACTAGCGGGGGGTTCGCAGATACGCAGTATTTT. It is translated as CASSPTSGGFADTQYF.

In its sample, this clone was seen once. The chain uses TRBV4-1 and TRBJ1-2; TRBD1 might be the D (5 bases). Germline CDR1 MGHRA, CDR2 YSYEKL. The CDR3 has 15 amino acids. V was trimmed by 1 base and J by 2 bases, leaving 11 bases between them. The CDR3, as DNA: TGCGCCAGCAGCCAAGTGGAGGGGAGCAACTATGGCTACACCTTC. The encoded protein is CASSQVEGSNYGYTF.

This chain connects TRBV28 to TRBJ2-5, with D possibly TRBD1 on 5 matching bases. The germline V gene has CDR1 MDHEN and CDR2 SYDVKM. V gave up 1 base and J gave up 2 bases, with 14 bases separating them. This CDR3 has 16 residues. CDR3 bases: TGTGCCAGCAGTTTATTAGGGGCCCCTAAGCAAGAGACCCAGTACTTC. Translated: CASSLLGAPKQETQYF.

CDR3 sequence: CASSYLRTEAFF. CDR3 nucleotides: TGTGCCAGTAGTTATCTCCGCACTGAAGCTTTCTTT. This sequence joins TRBV19 and TRBJ1-1; no firm D call. The CDR3 extends over 12 amino acids. V was shortened by 5 bases and J by 4 bases, with 8 bases between the two germline ends. Germline CDR1 and CDR2: LNHDA and SQIVND (reference sequence).

The chain links TRBV19 to TRBJ1-3; 8 nucleotides agree with TRBD1. This CDR3 is built from 13 residues. With 11 bases clipped from V and 4 bases from J, the junction kept 7 bases outside the gene matches. The germline gives CDR1 LNHDA, CDR2 SQIVND (reference sequence). In DNA, the CDR3 is TGTGCCTCCTCCGGGACAGGAGGAAACACCATATATTTT. Protein product: CASSGTGGNTIYF.

This clone has just one count. The V and J genes are TRBV18 and TRBJ2-5; D might be TRBD2 (6 bases). The CDR3 has 13 amino acids. CDR1 and CDR2 (germline): KGHSH, LQKENI. The V and J ends lost 10 bases and 3 bases respectively, with 15 bases between them. Written as DNA, the CDR3 is TGTGCCACCCAACGGGACTTCAAAGAGACCCAGTACTTC. It yields the protein CATQRDFKETQYF.

The V and J genes are TRBV18 and TRBJ2-3; D gene uncertain. Trimming removed 1 base from V and 5 bases from J, with 13 bases in between. Germline V CDR1 and CDR2: KGHSH, LQKENI. The CDR3 is 15 residues long. The CDR3 DNA follows: TGTGCCAGCTCACCACGAGTCCGCCCCCGAGATACGCAGTATTTT. It codes for CASSPRVRPRDTQYF.